The 29 T cell receptor beta chains reported below all come from one sample, sequenced in a study of blood T cell repertoires in COVID-19. TCRdb's table, derived via immunoSEQ multiplex PCR, lists solely in-frame clones and lacks some. The sample comprises hundreds of thousands of clones, 87% of which are singletons, and about 7% rests with the top ten. The material sequenced was peripheral blood. The source is a man in his 60s who had recovered from COVID-19.

The chain carries TRBV6-5 and TRBJ1-6; D perhaps matches TRBD1 (5 bases). The CDR3 is made up of 15 amino acids. Looked up from germline, CDR1 is MNHEY and CDR2 is SVGAGI. V lost 7 bases, J lost 2 bases, and 12 bases lay in between. CDR3 sequence reads: CASKMPGPYNSPLHF. In DNA, the CDR3 is TGTGCCAGCAAAATGCCAGGGCCCTATAATTCACCCCTCCACTTT.

This clone was counted a few times. This chain joins TRBV5-1 and TRBJ2-1; 13 bases are shared with TRBD2. This CDR3 has 15 amino acids. Trimming at V came to 4 bases and at J to 4 bases, leaving 2 bases not matched to a gene. The germline CDR1 and CDR2 sequences are SGHRS and YFSETQ. The CDR3 sequence is CASSELAGGYNEQFF. The CDR3, as DNA: TGCGCCAGCAGCGAACTAGCGGGGGGGTACAATGAGCAGTTCTTC.

The CDR3 DNA follows: TGTGCCAGCAGCTTTCCTGCTCTAACTAACTATGGCTACACCTTC. Protein: CASSFPALTNYGYTF. This chain connects TRBV7-9 to TRBJ1-2; no clear D gene. The germline V and J ends were trimmed by 3 bases and 0 bases, with 11 bases remaining between them. From germline, CDR1 is SEHNR and CDR2 FQNEAQ (reference sequence). CDR3 length equals 15 residues.

The V gene is TRBV11-2, the J gene TRBJ2-7; the D gene is possibly TRBD2 (6 bases). CDR1 SGHAT and CDR2 FQNNGV come from the germline V gene. The V gene lost 5 bases and the J gene lost 0 bases, with 17 bases spanning the gap. This CDR3 contains 16 residues. CDR3 nucleotides: TGTGCCAGCAGCGCTTATCGAGGGGACTCCTCCTACGAGCAGTACTTC. Protein sequence: CASSAYRGDSSYEQYF. The variable domain in full, with the rest retrieved from reference TRBV11-2 and TRBJ2-7, is EAGVAQSPRYKIIEKRQSVAFWCNPISGHATLYWYQQILGQGPKLLIQFQNNGVVDDSQLPKDRFSAERLKGVDSTLKIQPAKLEDSAVYLCASSAYRGDSSYEQYFGPGTRLTVT.

The genes are TRBV19 and TRBJ2-4; TRBD1 agrees at 10 bases. V was clipped by 9 bases and J by 0 bases; unmatched bases: 5. The CDR3 consists of 15 residues. Germline V CDR1 and CDR2: LNHDA, SQIVND (reference sequence). The CDR3 sequence: CASSGTGVAKNIQYF. CDR3 DNA: TGTGCCAGCTCCGGGACAGGGGTAGCCAAAAACATTCAGTACTTC.

V is TRBV23-1 and J is TRBJ1-4; TRBD1 matches at 11 bases. TRBV23-1 is an ORF, and what it does is uncertain. CDR3 size: 18 residues. V was clipped by 4 bases and J by 6 bases; unmatched bases: 13. The CDR3 here is CASSRTGTGGLPDEKLFF. The CDR3 DNA sequence: TGCGCCAGCAGTCGCACCGGGACAGGGGGTCTTCCGGATGAAAAACTGTTTTTT.

The J gene is TRBJ2-3, the V gene TRBV14, with unresolved D. Germline V gives CDR1 SGHDN, CDR2 FVKESK. There are 13 residues in the CDR3. V was pared by 4 bases and J by 2 bases, with 7 bases between. The CDR3 protein is CASSLIPTDTQYF. The DNA of the CDR3 is TGTGCCAGCAGCCTTATCCCCACAGATACGCAGTATTTT. Combining the CDR3 with reference TRBV14 and TRBJ2-3 gives the whole variable domain EAGVTQFPSHSVIEKGQTVTLRCDPISGHDNLYWYRRVMGKEIKFLLHFVKESKQDESGMPNNRFLAERTGGTYSTLKVQPAELEDSGVYFCASSLIPTDTQYFGPGTRLTVL.

The gene calls are TRBV6-2 or TRBV6-3 and TRBJ2-2; 7 bases match TRBD1. V shed 5 bases, J shed 5 bases, and the junction held 8 bases outside the gene matches. Germline values: CDR1 MNHEY, CDR2 SVGEGT. The CDR3 loop spans 15 amino acids. CDR3 protein: CASSTDRVRTGELFF. The DNA of the CDR3 is TGTGCCAGCAGTACAGACAGGGTGCGAACCGGGGAGCTGTTTTTT.

This chain links TRBV27 with TRBJ1-1; no clear D. Trimming cost V 2 bases and J 2 bases, with 6 bases left between them. This CDR3 comprises 13 residues. Germline V gene sequence: CDR1 MNHEY, CDR2 SMNVEV (reference sequence). The CDR3 sequence is CASSLLGNTEAFF. As DNA, the CDR3 is TGTGCCAGCAGTTTACTAGGTAACACTGAAGCTTTCTTT.

The CDR3 loop reads CASSVGTSGGRNTDTQYF. The CDR3 coding sequence is TGTGCCAGCAGTGTCGGGACTAGCGGGGGGAGGAACACAGATACGCAGTATTTT. The V and J genes are TRBV27 and TRBJ2-3; TRBD2 agrees at 15 bases. V shed 5 bases and J 2 bases; nucleotides not matched to a gene: 8. The CDR3 totals 18 residues. The germline gives CDR1 MNHEY, CDR2 SMNVEV (reference sequence).

This chain joins TRBV3-1 (or the pseudogene TRBV3-2) and TRBJ1-1, with TRBD1 matching over 12 bases. V gave up 5 bases and J gave up 4 bases; unmatched junction bases: 8. Germline CDR1 and CDR2: LGHDT and YNNKEL (reference sequence). This CDR3 is 16 amino acids long. CDR3 bases: TGTGCCAGCAGCTTCGGGACAGGGGGCCATGCCACTGAAGCTTTCTTT. As protein: CASSFGTGGHATEAFF.

The sample holds one count of this clone. This rearrangement joins TRBV6-5 to TRBJ2-5; the match to TRBD2 covers 7 bases. This CDR3 is 13 amino acids long. Germline trimming cut 9 bases from V and 5 bases from J; bases unmatched to any gene: 9. Germline V gives CDR1 MNHEY, CDR2 SVGAGI. CDR3 residues: CASRVRGGETQYF. The CDR3 DNA reads TGTGCCAGTCGGGTGCGGGGAGGGGAGACCCAGTACTTC.

This chain uses TRBV7-2 with TRBJ2-7; 9 bases are a match to TRBD1. The trim removed 4 bases at V and 1 base at J, leaving 5 bases unmatched. The CDR3 is 15 amino acids. Per germline, CDR1 SGHTA and CDR2 FQGNSA. The CDR3 sequence: CASSSGQGLSYEQYF. The CDR3 DNA sequence: TGTGCCAGCAGCTCCGGACAGGGGTTATCCTACGAGCAGTACTTC.

The rearrangement uses TRBV3-1 (or the pseudogene TRBV3-2) and TRBJ1-2; possibly TRBD1 for D (6 bases). The germline V gene has CDR1 LGHDT and CDR2 YNNKEL (reference sequence). This CDR3 is 17 amino acids long. Trimming took 1 base from V and 7 from J, leaving 22 bases between them. In nucleotides, the CDR3 is TGTGCCAGCAGCCAAGGTCGACAGGTCGACGGGACGGCTGGCTACACCTTC. Translated, it gives CASSQGRQVDGTAGYTF.

V usage is TRBV2 and J usage is TRBJ1-5; tentative D call: TRBD1 (5 bases). V lost 1 base, J lost 7 bases, and 11 bases lay in between. The CDR3 loop spans 14 amino acids. Germline assignment: CDR1 SNHLY and CDR2 FYNNEI. CDR3 protein: CASSEGERGQPQHF. The CDR3 DNA reads as TGTGCCAGCAGTGAAGGTGAAAGGGGACAGCCCCAGCATTTT.

The CDR3 nucleotides are TGCGCCAGCACCCTACTAGCGGGGGGGTCCTACGAGCAGTACTTC. Protein product: CASTLLAGGSYEQYF. The chain joins TRBV5-1 to TRBJ2-7; 13 positions match TRBD2. Germline V gene sequence: CDR1 SGHRS, CDR2 YFSETQ. After removal of 6 bases from V and 1 base from J, the junction contained 4 bases not matched to a gene. The CDR3 contains 15 residues.

This chain links TRBV14 with TRBJ1-6; 8 nucleotides align to TRBD1. The CDR3 runs 14 residues. CDR1 and CDR2 from the germline V gene are SGHDN and FVKESK. Losses at the gene ends were 5 bases for V and 8 bases for J; bases not matched to a gene: 5. The CDR3 DNA follows: TGTGCCAGCAGCTGGGCAGGGGGCGATTCACCCCTCCACTTT. Its protein is CASSWAGGDSPLHF.

The chain employs TRBV11-2 and TRBJ2-5; 12 nucleotides match TRBD1. Germline CDR1 is SGHAT and CDR2 is FQNNGV. This CDR3 has 16 residues. Trimming at V came to 4 bases and at J to 6 bases, leaving 9 bases not matched to a gene. CDR3 region: CASSSIMGTGGQTQYF. CDR3 nucleotides: TGTGCCAGCAGCTCCATTATGGGGACAGGGGGCCAGACCCAGTACTTC.

This clone showed up just a few times. The CDR3 nucleotides are TGCAGCGTTGTGCGGGGGCTGGCGGGGACCCAGTACTTC. Translation gives CSVVRGLAGTQYF. The chain links TRBV29-1 to TRBJ2-5, with D perhaps matching TRBD2 (7 bases). With 4 bases removed from V and 7 bases from J, the gap between germline ends came to 16 bases. The CDR3 extends over 13 amino acids. Germline V lookup: CDR1 SQVTM, CDR2 ANQGSEA.

This clone was recorded a few times. The chain employs TRBV19 and TRBJ1-2; 7 nucleotides match TRBD1. The germline V gene has CDR1 LNHDA and CDR2 SQIVND (reference sequence). Trimming cost V 9 bases and J 3 bases; bases outside gene matches: 7. This CDR3 spans 13 amino acids. This CDR3 reads CASGYRGYYGYTF. The CDR3, as DNA: TGTGCCAGCGGATACAGGGGATACTATGGCTACACCTTC.

The V call is TRBV30, the J call TRBJ1-5; D ambiguous. Germline V lookup: CDR1 GTSNPN, CDR2 SVGIG (reference sequence). The CDR3 is made up of 15 amino acids. Trimming removed 0 bases from V and 1 base from J, with 10 bases in between. The CDR3, as DNA: TGTGCCTGGAGTGTAGCCGGGTCCAGCAATCAGCCCCAGCATTTT. Translated: CAWSVAGSSNQPQHF.

This clone was detected once. The chain carries TRBV2 and TRBJ2-5; TRBD2 agrees at 16 bases. CDR3 length: 16 residues. Germline V gene sequence: CDR1 SNHLY, CDR2 FYNNEI. Trimming at V came to 10 bases and at J to 6 bases, leaving 11 bases not matched to a gene. CDR3: CAISAGTSGGAQTQYF. For the CDR3, the DNA is TGTGCCATAAGCGCAGGGACTAGCGGGGGGGCGCAGACCCAGTACTTC.

J is TRBJ2-1 and V is TRBV9; TRBD2 aligns across 14 bases. With V trimmed by 3 bases and J by 7 bases, 3 bases remained unmatched. CDR3 length: 15 residues. Germline CDR1 reads SGDLS; CDR2 reads YYNGEE. The CDR3, as DNA: TGTGCCAGCAGCGAGGGACTAGCGGGGGTTAATGAGCAGTTCTTC. Protein: CASSEGLAGVNEQFF.

The chain has TRBV7-9 and TRBJ1-1; a weak D match, TRBD1 (6 bases). Germline V gene sequence: CDR1 SEHNR, CDR2 FQNEAQ (reference sequence). The CDR3 runs 13 residues. Deletions cut 3 bases from V and 4 bases from J, with 9 bases between. CDR3 DNA sequence: TGTGCCAGCAGCTTCACAGGGACCACTGAAGCTTTCTTT. Its protein is CASSFTGTTEAFF.

The chain joins TRBV20-1 to TRBJ2-1, with TRBD2 identical over 9 bases. The CDR3 sequence is 17 residues long. Trimming removed 3 bases from V and 8 bases from J; junction bases left unmatched: 17. Per germline, CDR1 DFQATT and CDR2 SNEGSKA (reference sequence). CDR3 region: CSASPKLAGTPYYEQFF. The CDR3 nucleotides read TGCAGTGCTAGTCCCAAGCTAGCGGGGACCCCTTACTATGAGCAGTTCTTC.

The J gene is TRBJ2-3, the V gene TRBV7-8; 10 bases line up with TRBD1. This CDR3 region has 17 residues. Losses at the gene ends were 0 bases for V and 6 bases for J; bases not matched to a gene: 9. CDR1 SGHVS and CDR2 FQNEAQ come from the germline V gene. CDR3 bases: TGTGCCAGCAGCTTAGCTACGGGACAGGGGCCGGGGGATACGCAGTATTTT. This encodes CASSLATGQGPGDTQYF.

V is TRBV7-8 and J is TRBJ1-4, with D perhaps TRBD1 (5 bases). CDR1 and CDR2 (germline): SGHVS, FQNEAQ. V was cut by 3 bases and J by 5 bases, with 16 bases left in between. The CDR3 extends over 16 amino acids. The CDR3 sequence: CASSLTTTGGNEKLFF. Written as DNA, the CDR3 is TGTGCCAGCAGCTTGACAACTACCGGGGGAAATGAAAAACTGTTTTTT. The full variable domain, in which reference TRBV7-8 and TRBJ1-4 provide the parts outside the CDR3, is GAGVSQSPRYKVAKRGQDVALRCDPISGHVSLFWYQQALGQGPEFLTYFQNEAQLDKSGLPSDRFFAERPEGSVSTLKIQRTQQEDSAVYLCASSLTTTGGNEKLFFGSGTQLSVL.

The chain has TRBV18 and TRBJ2-3; TRBD2 agrees at 7 bases. Germline assignment: CDR1 KGHSH and CDR2 LQKENI. V gave up 2 bases and J gave up 0 bases; unmatched junction bases: 8. The length of the CDR3 is 17 residues. CDR3: CASSPRPQRGSTDTQYF. In DNA form, the CDR3 reads TGTGCCAGCTCACCAAGGCCCCAGCGGGGTAGCACAGATACGCAGTATTTT.

This clone was observed once. J is TRBJ1-3 and V is TRBV6-5; TRBD1 might be the D (6 bases). Germline assignment: CDR1 MNHEY and CDR2 SVGAGI. V was shortened by 8 bases and J by 0 bases, with 14 bases between the two germline ends. The CDR3 extends over 15 amino acids. CDR3 loop: CASGPRDTSGNTIYF. The CDR3 DNA is TGTGCCAGCGGTCCCCGGGACACCTCTGGAAACACCATATATTTT.